Listed here are 9 T cell receptor beta chains from one sample, sequenced in a study of CD8 T cells in ankylosing spondylitis. The antigens for these receptors are not known. TCRdb recomputed calls from the 5' RACE reads with MiXCR, one row per CDR3 protein. The sample shows about 440,000 distinct CDR3 sequences, 17% of them seen only once. General observations from the study: Within ankylosing spondylitis blood, a TCR beta motif made up of seven to nine highly homologous variants appeared to be characteristic.

The sample taken for sequencing was blood, either unsorted or a sorted T cell fraction (not recorded which). Receptors were obtained from a male donor with ankylosing spondylitis.

The chain has TRBV2 and TRBJ2-3; D is undetermined. Germline V gene sequence: CDR1 SNHLY, CDR2 FYNNEI. This CDR3 spans 17 amino acids. With 6 bases removed from V and 0 bases from J, the gap between germline ends came to 19 bases. The CDR3 loop reads CASSEANLALSTDTQYF. The DNA for the CDR3 is TGTGCCAGCAGCGAGGCAAATTTGGCCCTAAGCACAGATACGCAGTATTTT.

J is TRBJ2-1 and V is TRBV20-1; 8 bases agree with TRBD1. The CDR3 is 17 residues long. V lost 3 bases, J lost 8 bases, and 18 bases stayed unmatched. Looked up from germline, CDR1 is DFQATT and CDR2 is SNEGSKA (reference sequence). CDR3: CSASLMRQGAFGYEQFF. CDR3 nucleotides: TGCAGTGCTAGCCTGATGCGGCAGGGGGCGTTCGGGTATGAGCAGTTCTTC.

This clonotype has a handful of counts. This chain links TRBV6-5 with TRBJ2-3; the D gene could be TRBD1 or TRBD2 (5 bases each). V dropped 0 bases and J dropped 4 bases, with 8 bases sitting between them. CDR1 and CDR2 (germline): MNHEY, SVGAGI. The CDR3 runs 14 residues. CDR3 residues: CASSYSRDADTQYF. The CDR3 DNA reads as TGTGCCAGCAGTTACTCAAGGGACGCAGATACGCAGTATTTT.

The chain employs TRBV12-3 or TRBV12-4 and TRBJ2-7; D unresolved. Trimming stripped 1 base from V and 6 bases from J, with 13 bases between. The CDR3 covers 14 residues. The CDR3: CASSLGTQMPEQYF. DNA of the CDR3: TGTGCCAGCAGTTTAGGTACACAGATGCCCGAGCAGTACTTC.

The chain is built from TRBV18 and TRBJ2-1; TRBD1 aligns across 7 bases. Per germline, CDR1 KGHSH and CDR2 LQKENI. The CDR3 loop spans 15 amino acids. Trimming cost V 0 bases and J 2 bases; bases outside gene matches: 1. The CDR3 loop reads CASSPPGTAYNEQFF. The DNA of the CDR3 is TGTGCCAGCTCACCACCCGGGACAGCCTACAATGAGCAGTTCTTC.

This chain links TRBV5-1 with TRBJ2-7, with 9 positions matching TRBD1. Germline trimming cut 4 bases from V and 1 base from J; bases unmatched to any gene: 3. Germline assignment: CDR1 SGHRS and CDR2 YFSETQ. The length of the CDR3 is 14 residues. The CDR3, as DNA: TGCGCCAGCAGCACCGGGACAGGGTCCTACGAGCAGTACTTC. It codes for CASSTGTGSYEQYF.

V is TRBV18 and J is TRBJ1-2, with a tentative D call TRBD1 (5 bases). CDR1 KGHSH and CDR2 LQKENI come from the germline V gene. The CDR3 has 13 residues. V lost 3 bases and J 10 bases, leaving 15 bases between the germline ends. CDR3 sequence: CASSPYTGADYTF. The CDR3 DNA sequence: TGTGCCAGCTCACCGTATACAGGTGCGGACTACACCTTC. The complete variable domain, with remaining parts taken from reference TRBV18 and TRBJ1-2, reads NAGVMQNPRHLVRRRGQEARLRCSPMKGHSHVYWYRQLPEEGLKFMVYLQKENIIDESGMPKERFSAEFPKEGPSILRIQQVVRGDSAAYFCASSPYTGADYTFGSGTRLTVV.

V usage is TRBV5-4 and J usage is TRBJ2-7; possible D gene TRBD1, 5 bases. The ends were cut back, 0 bases at V and 6 bases at J, with 10 bases in the middle. Germline CDR1 and CDR2: SGHNT and YYREEE (reference sequence). This CDR3 contains 13 residues. The DNA of the CDR3 is TGTGCCAGCAGCTTGGTAGGGGCCACCGAGCAGTACTTC. Its translation: CASSLVGATEQYF.

The table lists this clonotype with a few counts. This rearrangement joins TRBV6-2 or TRBV6-3 to TRBJ2-6, with no clear D. Trimming took 4 bases from V and 0 from J, leaving 10 bases between them. CDR3 size: 16 residues. Germline V gene lookup returns CDR1 MNHEY and CDR2 SVGEGT. CDR3 amino acids: CASSSTHRSGANVLTF. CDR3 coding DNA: TGTGCCAGCAGTTCCACCCATCGCTCTGGGGCCAACGTCCTGACTTTC.